Described below is a single T cell receptor (beta chain) sequence and its context. The germline V gene has CDR1 DFQATT and CDR2 SNEGSKA (reference sequence). This CDR3 is 12 amino acids long. V lost 8 bases and J 2 bases, leaving 13 bases between the germline ends. The sample comes from a study of blood T cells in healthy people across ages. For the second PCR, which ran for about 7 to 11 cycles, a sample-barcoded 5' primer and a J-beta primer mix were used. Each cDNA molecule was tagged by a template-switch adaptor that had 12 random nucleotides. TCRdb passed the 5' RACE reads through MiXCR, listing each CDR3 protein once. The sample shows nearly 800,000 distinct CDR3 sequences, more than 50% of them seen only once.

The source of this sequence is a man aged 35 to 55 in good health. Sequencing used blood. The J gene is TRBJ2-7, the V gene TRBV20-1; TRBD1 might be the D (7 bases). CDR3 nucleotide sequence: TGCAGTCCAGGGGGGACCCCCTACGAGCAGTACTTC. It translates to CSPGGTPYEQYF.